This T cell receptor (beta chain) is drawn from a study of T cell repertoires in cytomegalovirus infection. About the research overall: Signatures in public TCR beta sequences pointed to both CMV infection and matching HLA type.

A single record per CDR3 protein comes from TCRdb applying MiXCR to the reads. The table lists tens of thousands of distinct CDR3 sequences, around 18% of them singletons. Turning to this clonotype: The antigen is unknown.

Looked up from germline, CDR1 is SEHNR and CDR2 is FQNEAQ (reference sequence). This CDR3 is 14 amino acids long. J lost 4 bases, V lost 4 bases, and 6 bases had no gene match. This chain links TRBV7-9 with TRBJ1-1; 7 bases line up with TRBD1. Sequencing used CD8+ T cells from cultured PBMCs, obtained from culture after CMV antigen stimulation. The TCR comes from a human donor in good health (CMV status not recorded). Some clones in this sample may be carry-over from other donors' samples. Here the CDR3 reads CASSSTTGSTEAFF. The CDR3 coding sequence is TGTGCCAGCAGCTCCACGACAGGGAGCACTGAAGCTTTCTTT.